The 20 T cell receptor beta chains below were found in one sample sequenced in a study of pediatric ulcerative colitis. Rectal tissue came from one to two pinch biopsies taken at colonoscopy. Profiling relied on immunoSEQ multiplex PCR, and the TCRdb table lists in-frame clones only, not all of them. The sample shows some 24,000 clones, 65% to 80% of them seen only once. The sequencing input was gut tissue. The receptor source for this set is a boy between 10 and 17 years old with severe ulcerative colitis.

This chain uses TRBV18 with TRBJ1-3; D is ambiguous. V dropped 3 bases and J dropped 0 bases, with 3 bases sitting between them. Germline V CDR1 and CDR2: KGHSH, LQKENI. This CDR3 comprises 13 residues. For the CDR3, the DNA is TGTGCCAGCTCACCCACCTCTGGAAACACCATATATTTT. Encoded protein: CASSPTSGNTIYF.

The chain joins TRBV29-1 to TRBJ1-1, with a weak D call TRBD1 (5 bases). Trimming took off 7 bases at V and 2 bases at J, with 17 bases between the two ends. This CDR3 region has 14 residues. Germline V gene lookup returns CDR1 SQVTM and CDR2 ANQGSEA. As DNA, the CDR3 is TGCAGCGCCAATCCCGGGGGAGGCAACACTGAAGCTTTCTTT. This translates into CSANPGGGNTEAFF.

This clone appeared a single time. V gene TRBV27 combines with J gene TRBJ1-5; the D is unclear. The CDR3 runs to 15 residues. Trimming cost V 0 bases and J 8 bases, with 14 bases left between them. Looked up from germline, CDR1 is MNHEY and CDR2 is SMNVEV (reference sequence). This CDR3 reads CASSLSLRKREPQHF. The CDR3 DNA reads TGTGCCAGCAGTTTATCACTCAGGAAACGGGAGCCCCAGCATTTT.

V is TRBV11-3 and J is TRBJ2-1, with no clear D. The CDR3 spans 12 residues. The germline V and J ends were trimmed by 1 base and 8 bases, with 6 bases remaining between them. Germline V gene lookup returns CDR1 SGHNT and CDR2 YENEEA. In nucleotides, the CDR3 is TGTGCCAGCAGCTTAGTAGGTGATGAGCAGTTCTTC. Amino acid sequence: CASSLVGDEQFF.

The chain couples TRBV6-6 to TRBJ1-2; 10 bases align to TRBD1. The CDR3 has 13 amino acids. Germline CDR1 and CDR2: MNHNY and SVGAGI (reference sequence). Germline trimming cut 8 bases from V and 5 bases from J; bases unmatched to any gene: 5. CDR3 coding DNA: TGTGCCAGCCAAGGACAGGGGGTTTATGGCTACACCTTC. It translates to CASQGQGVYGYTF.

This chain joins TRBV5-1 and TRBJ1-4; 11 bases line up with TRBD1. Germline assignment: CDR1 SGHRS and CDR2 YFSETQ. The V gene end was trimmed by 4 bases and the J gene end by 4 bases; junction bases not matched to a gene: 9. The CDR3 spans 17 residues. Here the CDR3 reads CASSPGQGAGVNEKLFF. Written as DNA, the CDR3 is TGCGCCAGCAGCCCCGGACAGGGGGCTGGAGTTAATGAAAAACTGTTTTTT.

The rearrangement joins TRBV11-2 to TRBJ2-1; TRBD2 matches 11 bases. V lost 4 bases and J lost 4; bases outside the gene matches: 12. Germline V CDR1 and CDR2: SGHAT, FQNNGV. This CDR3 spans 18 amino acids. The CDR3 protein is CASSSHMTSGTLYNEQFF. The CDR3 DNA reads TGTGCCAGCAGCTCGCACATGACTAGCGGGACCCTTTACAATGAGCAGTTCTTC.

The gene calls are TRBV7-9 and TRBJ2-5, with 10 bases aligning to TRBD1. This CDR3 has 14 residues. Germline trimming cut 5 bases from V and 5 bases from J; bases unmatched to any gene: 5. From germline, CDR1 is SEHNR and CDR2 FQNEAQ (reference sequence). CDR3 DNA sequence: TGTGCCAGCAGCGGGACAGGGGCCGCGGAGACCCAGTACTTC. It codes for CASSGTGAAETQYF.

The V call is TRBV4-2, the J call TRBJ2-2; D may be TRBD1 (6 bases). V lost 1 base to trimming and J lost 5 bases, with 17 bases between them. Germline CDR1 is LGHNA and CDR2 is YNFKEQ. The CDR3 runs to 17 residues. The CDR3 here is CASSQASGTRGTGELFF. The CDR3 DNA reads TGTGCCAGCAGCCAAGCCTCCGGGACACGAGGGACCGGGGAGCTGTTTTTT.

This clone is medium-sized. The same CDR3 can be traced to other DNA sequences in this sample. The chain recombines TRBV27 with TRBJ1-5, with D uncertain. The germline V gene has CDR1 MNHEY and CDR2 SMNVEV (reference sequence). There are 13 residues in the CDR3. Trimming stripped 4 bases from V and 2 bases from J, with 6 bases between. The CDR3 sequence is CASSSGGNQPQHF. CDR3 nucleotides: TGTGCCAGCAGTTCCGGGGGCAATCAGCCCCAGCATTTT.

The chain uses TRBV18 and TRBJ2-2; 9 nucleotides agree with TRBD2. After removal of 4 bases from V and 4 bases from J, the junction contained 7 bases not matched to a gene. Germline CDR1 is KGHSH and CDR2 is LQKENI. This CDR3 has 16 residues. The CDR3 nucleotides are TGTGCCAGCTCACTAAATAGCGGGAGCGGCACCGGGGAGCTGTTTTTT. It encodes CASSLNSGSGTGELFF.

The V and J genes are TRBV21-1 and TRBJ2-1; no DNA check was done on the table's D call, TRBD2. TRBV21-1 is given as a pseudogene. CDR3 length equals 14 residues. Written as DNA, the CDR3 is TGTGCCAGCACCCCGGGACTCGAAAATAATGAGCAGTTCTTC. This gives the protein CASTPGLENNEQFF.

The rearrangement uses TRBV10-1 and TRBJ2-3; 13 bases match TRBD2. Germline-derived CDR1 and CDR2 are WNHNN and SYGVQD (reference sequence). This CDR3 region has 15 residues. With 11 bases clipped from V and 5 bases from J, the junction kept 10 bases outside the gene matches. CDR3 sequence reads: CARLGLAGARDTQYF. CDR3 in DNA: TGCGCCCGATTAGGACTAGCGGGAGCTAGAGATACGCAGTATTTT.

The CDR3 nucleotides read TGTGCCAGCAGCCCCATGCAAGGACTAGCGGGAGGGTTACAAGAGACCCAGTACTTC. It translates to CASSPMQGLAGGLQETQYF. The V gene is TRBV7-2, the J gene TRBJ2-5, with 15 bases that match TRBD2. The J segment lost 2 bases and the V segment lost 5 bases, leaving 12 bases of the junction unmatched. The CDR3 has 19 amino acids. From germline, CDR1 is SGHTA and CDR2 FQGNSA.

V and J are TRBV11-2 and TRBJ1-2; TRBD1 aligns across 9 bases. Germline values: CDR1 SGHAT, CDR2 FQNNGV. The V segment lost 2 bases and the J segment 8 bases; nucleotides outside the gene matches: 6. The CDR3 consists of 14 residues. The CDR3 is CASSLSVTGGGYTF. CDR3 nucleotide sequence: TGTGCCAGCAGCTTATCTGTCACAGGGGGCGGCTACACCTTC.

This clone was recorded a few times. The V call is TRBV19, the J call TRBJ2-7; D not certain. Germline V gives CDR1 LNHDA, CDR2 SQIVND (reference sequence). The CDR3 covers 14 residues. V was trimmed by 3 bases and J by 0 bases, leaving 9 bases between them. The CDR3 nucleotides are TGTGCCAGTAGTATTTCGATCAACTCCTACGAGCAGTACTTC. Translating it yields CASSISINSYEQYF.

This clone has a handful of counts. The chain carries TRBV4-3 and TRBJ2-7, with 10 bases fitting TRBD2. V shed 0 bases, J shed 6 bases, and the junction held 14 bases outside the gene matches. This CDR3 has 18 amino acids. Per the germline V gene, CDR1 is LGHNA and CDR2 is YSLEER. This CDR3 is CASSQEIGLAGERAEQYF. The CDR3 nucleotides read TGCGCCAGCAGCCAAGAGATAGGGCTAGCGGGAGAAAGGGCCGAGCAGTACTTC.

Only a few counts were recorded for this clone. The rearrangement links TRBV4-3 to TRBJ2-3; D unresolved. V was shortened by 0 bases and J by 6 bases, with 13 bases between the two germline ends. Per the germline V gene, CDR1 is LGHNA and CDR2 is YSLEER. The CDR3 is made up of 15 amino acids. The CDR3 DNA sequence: TGCGCCAGCAGCCAAGATCTTACACCCGGCGATACGCAGTATTTT. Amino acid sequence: CASSQDLTPGDTQYF.

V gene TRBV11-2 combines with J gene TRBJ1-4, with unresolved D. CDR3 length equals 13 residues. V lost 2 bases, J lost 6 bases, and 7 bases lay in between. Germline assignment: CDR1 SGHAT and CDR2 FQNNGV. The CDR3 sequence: CASSLWGDEKLFF. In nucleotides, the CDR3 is TGTGCCAGCAGCTTATGGGGAGATGAAAAACTGTTTTTT.

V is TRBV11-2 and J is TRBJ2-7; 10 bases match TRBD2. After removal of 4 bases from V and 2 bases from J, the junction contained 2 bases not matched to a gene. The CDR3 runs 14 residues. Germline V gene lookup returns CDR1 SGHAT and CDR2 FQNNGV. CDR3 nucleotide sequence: TGTGCCAGCAGCTCAACTAGCGGGGCCTACGAGCAGTACTTC. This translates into CASSSTSGAYEQYF. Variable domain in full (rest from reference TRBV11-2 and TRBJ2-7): EAGVAQSPRYKIIEKRQSVAFWCNPISGHATLYWYQQILGQGPKLLIQFQNNGVVDDSQLPKDRFSAERLKGVDSTLKIQPAKLEDSAVYLCASSSTSGAYEQYFGPGTRLTVT.